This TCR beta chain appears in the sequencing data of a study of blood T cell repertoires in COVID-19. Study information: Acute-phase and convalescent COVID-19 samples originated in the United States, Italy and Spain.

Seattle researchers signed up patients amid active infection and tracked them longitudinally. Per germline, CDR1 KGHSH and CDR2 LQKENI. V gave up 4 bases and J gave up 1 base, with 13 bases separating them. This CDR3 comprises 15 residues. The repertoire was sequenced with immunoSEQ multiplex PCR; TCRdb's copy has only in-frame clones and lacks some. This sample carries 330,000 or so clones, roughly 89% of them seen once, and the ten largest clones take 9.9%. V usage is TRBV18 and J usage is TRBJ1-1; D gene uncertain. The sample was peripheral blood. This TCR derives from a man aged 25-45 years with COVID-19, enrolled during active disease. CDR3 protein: CASSLSQAKNTEAFF. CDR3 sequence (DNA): TGTGCCAGCTCACTCAGCCAGGCGAAGAACACTGAAGCTTTCTTT.